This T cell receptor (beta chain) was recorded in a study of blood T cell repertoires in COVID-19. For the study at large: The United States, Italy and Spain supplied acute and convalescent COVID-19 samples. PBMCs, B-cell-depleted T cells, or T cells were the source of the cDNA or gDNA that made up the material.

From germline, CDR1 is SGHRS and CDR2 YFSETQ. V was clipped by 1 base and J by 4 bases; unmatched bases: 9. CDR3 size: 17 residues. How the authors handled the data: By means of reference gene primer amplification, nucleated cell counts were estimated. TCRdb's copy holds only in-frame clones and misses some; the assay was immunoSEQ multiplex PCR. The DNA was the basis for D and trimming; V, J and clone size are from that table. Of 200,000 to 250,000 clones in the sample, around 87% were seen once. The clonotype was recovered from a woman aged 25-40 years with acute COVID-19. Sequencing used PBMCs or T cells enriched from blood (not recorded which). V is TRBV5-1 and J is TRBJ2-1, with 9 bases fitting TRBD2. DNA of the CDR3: TGCGCCAGCAGCTTGTTCGTGGTTAGCGGGGGTTACAATGAGCAGTTCTTC. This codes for CASSLFVVSGGYNEQFF. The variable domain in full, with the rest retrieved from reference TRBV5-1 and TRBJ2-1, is KAGVTQTPRYLIKTRGQQVTLSCSPISGHRSVSWYQQTPGQGLQFLFEYFSETQRNKGNFPGRFSGRQFSNSRSEMNVSTLELGDSALYLCASSLFVVSGGYNEQFFGPGTRLTVL.